The source of this TCR beta chain is a study of blood T cell repertoires in COVID-19. About the study: The study drew acute and convalescent COVID-19 samples from the United States, Italy and Spain. From T cells, B-cell-depleted T cells, or PBMCs came the material, which was cDNA or gDNA.

The germline V and J ends were trimmed by 6 bases and 2 bases, with 10 bases remaining between them. The CDR3 covers 13 residues. Germline CDR1 reads LGHDT; CDR2 reads YNNKEL (reference sequence). In the source study's methods: Estimates of nucleated cell counts were drawn from the amplification of reference gene primers. Profiling relied on immunoSEQ multiplex PCR, and the TCRdb table lists in-frame clones only, not all of them. D and trimming were read from the DNA, whereas the V and J calls and clone size are those reported in that table. The sample records roughly 360,000 clones, 70% to 85% being singletons.

This clonotype was sampled from a human donor with acute or convalescent COVID-19. The donor label of this sample is uncertain. Source material: peripheral blood. The chain uses TRBV3-1 (or the pseudogene TRBV3-2) and TRBJ1-1; D is uncertain. The CDR3 region is CASRSTVNTEAFF. In DNA, the CDR3 is TGTGCCAGCAGATCCACGGTTAACACTGAAGCTTTCTTT.